The 18 T cell receptor beta chains below come from one sample, sequenced in a study of human T cells and chemical hapten exposure. The time point: patch test 3, about 24 weeks after DPC sensitization. Treatment noted: therapeutic diphenylcyclopropenone sensitization with weekly scalp DPC. MiXCR, run by TCRdb on the RACE reads, gives a single entry per CDR3 protein. The sample consists of more than 95,000 distinct CDR3 sequences, about 34% of them appearing once. The material sequenced was whole blood, taken in connection with sensitization to the hapten diphenylcyclopropenone (DPC). The receptors derive from a man in his forties or fifties with alopecia areata. Some clones in this sample may be carry-over from other donors' samples.

This clonotype has just a few counts. This rearrangement joins TRBV10-3 to TRBJ2-3; TRBD1 is a possible D gene (7 bases). Trimming took 4 bases from V and 0 from J, leaving 11 bases between them. The CDR3 extends over 15 amino acids. In germline, CDR1 is ENHRY, CDR2 SYGVKD. The DNA of the CDR3 is TGTGCCATCAGTGTGGAGGGGGCTAGCACAGATACGCAGTATTTT. As protein: CAISVEGASTDTQYF.

The chain combines TRBV7-9 with TRBJ2-5, with unresolved D. Trimming removed 2 bases from V and 2 bases from J, with 15 bases in between. This CDR3 has 16 residues. CDR1 and CDR2 from the germline V gene are SEHNR and FQNEAQ (reference sequence). The CDR3 nucleotides are TGTGCCAGCAGCTTATCCACTGCCGGGTTGCAAGAGACCCAGTACTTC. Amino acids: CASSLSTAGLQETQYF.

The CDR3 here is CASSGHDRGRSSVDQPQHF. The CDR3, as DNA: TGTGCCAGCAGTGGACATGACAGGGGGCGCAGTAGTGTGGATCAGCCCCAGCATTTT. The V call is TRBV2, the J call TRBJ1-5; 10 nucleotides match TRBD1. Germline-derived CDR1 and CDR2 are SNHLY and FYNNEI. V lost 4 bases to trimming and J lost 5 bases; unmatched junction nucleotides: 17. The CDR3 has 19 residues.

The chain has TRBV3-1 and TRBJ2-7, with D maybe TRBD1 (6 bases). The CDR3 runs to 14 residues. V was pared by 7 bases and J by 5 bases, with 18 bases between. Germline V gives CDR1 LGHDT, CDR2 YNNKEL (reference sequence). Here the CDR3 DNA reads TGTGCCAGCACTACACAGGGATTCAACGACGAGCAGTACTTC. It translates to CASTTQGFNDEQYF.

This clonotype was seen a handful of times. This chain uses TRBV6-2 or TRBV6-3 with TRBJ2-1; 10 nucleotides line up with TRBD2. The V and J ends lost 6 bases and 7 bases, in that order; junction bases with no gene match: 6. Germline V gene sequence: CDR1 MNHEY, CDR2 SVGEGT. The CDR3 loop spans 14 amino acids. The CDR3 sequence is CASSLLGLANEQFF. CDR3 in DNA: TGTGCCAGCAGCCTACTGGGACTAGCGAATGAGCAGTTCTTC.

This chain joins TRBV20-1 and TRBJ1-1; TRBD1 is a possible D gene (6 bases). Trimming took 0 bases from V and 4 from J, leaving 9 bases between them. The CDR3 totals 13 residues. Per the germline V gene, CDR1 is DFQATT and CDR2 is SNEGSKA (reference sequence). This chain's CDR3 is CSAREGGATEAFF. The CDR3 DNA sequence: TGCAGTGCTAGAGAGGGGGGGGCCACTGAAGCTTTCTTT.

This clonotype was seen only a few times. The chain carries TRBV7-8 and TRBJ2-7; D remains unclear. The germline CDR1 and CDR2 sequences are SGHVS and FQNEAQ. The CDR3 is made up of 14 amino acids. Trimming shortened V by 1 base and J by 6 bases, and 13 bases separated the two germline ends. CDR3 nucleotides: TGTGCCAGCAGCTTAGGGTCGGGCAGGCCCGAGCAGTACGTC. It specifies CASSLGSGRPEQYV.

V is TRBV3-1 and J is TRBJ2-7; D is unresolved. This CDR3 contains 13 residues. The V gene lost 5 bases and the J gene lost 4 bases, with 12 bases spanning the gap. Germline values: CDR1 LGHDT, CDR2 YNNKEL (reference sequence). This CDR3 reads CASSYTQFYEQYF. In nucleotides, the CDR3 is TGTGCCAGCAGCTATACCCAGTTTTACGAGCAGTACTTC.

The chain employs TRBV2 and TRBJ1-5; the D is unclear. Germline V CDR1 and CDR2: SNHLY, FYNNEI. V gave up 1 base and J gave up 6 bases, with 4 bases separating them. This CDR3 comprises 12 residues. The CDR3 spells CASSEEVQPQHF. In DNA form, the CDR3 reads TGTGCCAGCAGTGAAGAGGTTCAGCCCCAGCATTTT.

The chain is built from TRBV14 and TRBJ1-2, with D maybe TRBD1 (5 bases). The CDR3 length is 14 residues. V lost 1 base, J lost 5 bases, and 11 bases lay in between. Per germline, CDR1 SGHDN and CDR2 FVKESK. DNA of the CDR3: TGTGCCAGCAGCCAAGTGTTCACAGGATATGGCTACACCTTC. Amino acid sequence: CASSQVFTGYGYTF.

J is TRBJ2-2 and V is TRBV27, with 13 bases aligning to TRBD2. CDR3 length equals 18 residues. The V gene end was trimmed by 7 bases and the J gene end by 4 bases; junction bases not matched to a gene: 12. CDR1 is MNHEY and CDR2 is SMNVEV in the germline V gene (reference sequence). DNA of the CDR3: TGTGCCAGCACCCAAGTAGGACTAGCGGGAGTCGGCACCGGGGAGCTGTTTTTT. Its protein product is CASTQVGLAGVGTGELFF.

V usage is TRBV7-2 and J usage is TRBJ1-4; no clear D gene. CDR3 length: 14 amino acids. In germline, CDR1 is SGHTA, CDR2 FQGNSA. With 5 bases removed from V and 3 bases from J, the gap between germline ends came to 10 bases. CDR3 DNA: TGTGCCAGCAGCCTAGGTTTCGCTAATGAAAAACTGTTTTTT. It codes for CASSLGFANEKLFF. Full variable domain (remainder filled in from reference TRBV7-2 and TRBJ1-4): GAGVSQSPSNKVTEKGKDVELRCDPISGHTALYWYRQSLGQGLEFLIYFQGNSAPDKSGLPSDRFSAERTGGSVSTLTIQRTQQEDSAVYLCASSLGFANEKLFFGSGTQLSVL.

The gene calls are TRBV11-2 and TRBJ2-2, with 8 bases lining up with TRBD2. V was clipped by 0 bases and J by 6 bases; unmatched bases: 12. The CDR3 totals 18 residues. The germline CDR1 and CDR2 sequences are SGHAT and FQNNGV. CDR3 in amino acids: CASSLDPPTGGYAGELFF. The CDR3 DNA is TGTGCCAGCAGCTTAGATCCTCCAACGGGAGGGTACGCCGGGGAGCTGTTTTTT.

The chain recombines TRBV24-1 with TRBJ2-1; the D is unclear. V was cut by 1 base and J by 5 bases, with 11 bases left in between. Germline values: CDR1 KGHDR, CDR2 SFDVKD. The CDR3 extends over 15 amino acids. CDR3 sequence reads: CATSDLGIDNNEQFF. The CDR3 region has the DNA TGTGCCACCAGTGATTTAGGGATCGATAACAATGAGCAGTTCTTC.

This clonotype has just one count. This chain joins TRBV7-3 and TRBJ2-5, with 7 nucleotides matching TRBD1. Germline CDR1 SGHTA, CDR2 FQGTGA. CDR3 length: 15 amino acids. With 0 bases clipped from V and 1 base from J, the junction kept 2 bases outside the gene matches. The CDR3 reads CASSLTGTAQETQYF. DNA for the CDR3: TGTGCCAGCAGCTTAACGGGGACAGCCCAAGAGACCCAGTACTTC.

This chain uses TRBV6-5 with TRBJ2-3; TRBD2 is a possible D gene (6 bases). The germline V gene encodes CDR1 MNHEY and CDR2 SVGAGI. There are 16 residues in the CDR3. The V gene lost 5 bases and the J gene lost 0 bases, with 15 bases spanning the gap. CDR3 DNA: TGTGCCAGCAGTCCCTCCGGAGGGCTTAGCACAGATACGCAGTATTTT. Its translation is CASSPSGGLSTDTQYF.

By sample fraction, this clonotype is medium-sized. The chain carries TRBV29-1 and TRBJ2-1; D tentatively fits TRBD1 or TRBD2 (5 bases each). Germline lookup yields CDR1 SQVTM and CDR2 ANQGSEA. Trimming took off 4 bases at V and 12 bases at J, with 19 bases between the two ends. This CDR3 comprises 13 residues. CDR3 loop: CSVVRDSKRGQFF. The CDR3, as DNA: TGCAGCGTTGTTCGAGATTCCAAGAGGGGGCAGTTCTTC.

This clonotype has just a few counts. V is TRBV29-1 and J is TRBJ2-3; TRBD1 matches 7 bases. The V gene end was trimmed by 3 bases and the J gene end by 2 bases; junction bases not matched to a gene: 8. Per the germline V gene, CDR1 is SQVTM and CDR2 is ANQGSEA. The CDR3 spans 15 residues. CDR3 protein: CSVDTLGGSTDTQYF. The CDR3 nucleotides are TGCAGCGTTGATACCTTAGGGGGCTCCACAGATACGCAGTATTTT.